Below are 15 T cell receptor beta chains sequenced from a single sample in a study of cytomegalovirus exposure and HLA in healthy donors (dated by TCRdb to the late 2010s). Libraries were made using the immunoSEQ multiplex PCR assay. For the multiplex PCR, a mixture combining 60 forward primers for TCR Vbeta segments and 13 reverse primers for TCR Jbeta segments was used. TCRdb obtained this table from immuneACCESS and retained in-frame rearrangements with V and J assigned. These tables miss some clones; where compared with another copy, unresolved V genes account for less than half of the shortfall, and the remainder is unexplained. This sample's table carries around 100,000 clones. 5.5% to 8% of the sample lies in the top ten. Source material: PBMCs. Receptor source: a man aged 35-49 years in good health and CMV-seropositive.

This chain links TRBV28 with TRBJ1-1; a weak D match, TRBD1 (5 bases). Trimming took 6 bases from V and 5 from J, leaving 10 bases between them. The CDR3 extends over 12 amino acids. Germline V gene sequence: CDR1 MDHEN, CDR2 SYDVKM. The CDR3 DNA sequence: TGTGCCAGCAGGGGGGGTGCGACTGAAGCTTTCTTT. This gives the protein CASRGGATEAFF.

The chain links TRBV9 to TRBJ2-5, with 10 nucleotides matching TRBD1. This CDR3 contains 15 residues. CDR1 and CDR2 (germline): SGDLS, YYNGEE. The V gene end was trimmed by 5 bases and the J gene end by 2 bases; junction bases not matched to a gene: 6. CDR3 in amino acids: CASSSDRGLQETQYF. The CDR3 DNA sequence: TGTGCCAGCAGTTCCGACAGGGGGCTTCAAGAGACCCAGTACTTC.

The rearrangement links TRBV29-1 to TRBJ1-1; D gene unclear. Germline V gives CDR1 SQVTM, CDR2 ANQGSEA. This CDR3 comprises 14 residues. Between the trimmed V and J ends, which lost 2 bases and 0 bases, there was a span of 10 bases. The CDR3 spells CSVESKEMNTEAFF. The CDR3 DNA is TGCAGCGTTGAAAGTAAGGAGATGAACACTGAAGCTTTCTTT.

This chain connects TRBV5-1 to TRBJ2-3; the match to TRBD2 covers 7 bases. The CDR3 is 15 amino acids. After removal of 0 bases from V and 3 bases from J, the junction contained 4 bases not matched to a gene. Germline values: CDR1 SGHRS, CDR2 YFSETQ. The CDR3 loop reads CASSLAGRGTDTQYF. The CDR3, as DNA: TGCGCCAGCAGCTTGGCTGGGCGGGGGACAGATACGCAGTATTTT. The variable domain in full, completed from reference TRBV5-1 and TRBJ2-3, reads KAGVTQTPRYLIKTRGQQVTLSCSPISGHRSVSWYQQTPGQGLQFLFEYFSETQRNKGNFPGRFSGRQFSNSRSEMNVSTLELGDSALYLCASSLAGRGTDTQYFGPGTRLTVL.

The chain uses TRBV9 and TRBJ1-2, with D perhaps TRBD1 (5 bases). CDR1 and CDR2 (germline): SGDLS, YYNGEE. Trimming pared 0 bases from V and 2 bases from J, leaving 5 bases between. The CDR3 loop spans 13 amino acids. The CDR3 nucleotides read TGTGCCAGCAGCGTAGCAGGGAACTATGGCTACACCTTC. Its protein product is CASSVAGNYGYTF.

The chain employs TRBV15 and TRBJ1-2; a weak D match, TRBD1 (6 bases). This CDR3 is 15 amino acids long. The V gene lost 1 base and the J gene lost 6 bases, with 15 bases spanning the gap. Germline assignment: CDR1 LNHNV and CDR2 YYDKDF (reference sequence). CDR3 protein: CATSRAGGGIHGYTF. Here the CDR3 DNA reads TGTGCCACCAGCAGAGCTGGGGGCGGAATACATGGCTACACCTTC. The full variable domain, with the rest looked up from reference TRBV15 and TRBJ1-2, is DAMVIQNPRYQVTQFGKPVTLSCSQTLNHNVMYWYQQKSSQAPKLLFHYYDKDFNNEADTPDNFQSRRPNTSFCFLDIRSPGLGDTAMYLCATSRAGGGIHGYTFGSGTRLTVV.

The chain employs TRBV6-5 and TRBJ2-6; no definite D call. CDR1 and CDR2 (germline): MNHEY, SVGAGI. Trimming removed 2 bases from V and 0 bases from J, with 2 bases in between. This CDR3 has 14 amino acids. CDR3 amino acids: CASSYLSGANVLTF. CDR3 nucleotides: TGTGCCAGCAGTTACCTCTCTGGGGCCAACGTCCTGACTTTC.

This sequence joins TRBV5-4 and TRBJ1-4, with D tentatively TRBD1 (5 bases). Between the trimmed V and J ends, which lost 4 bases and 8 bases, there was a span of 15 bases. This CDR3 is built from 14 residues. Germline V gives CDR1 SGHNT, CDR2 YYREEE (reference sequence). In DNA, the CDR3 is TGTGCCAGCAGCCTAGGGACGGAGGGGGAAAAACTGTTTTTT. Residues: CASSLGTEGEKLFF. Full variable domain (remainder filled in from reference TRBV5-4 and TRBJ1-4): ETGVTQSPTHLIKTRGQQVTLRCSSQSGHNTVSWYQQALGQGPQFIFQYYREEENGRGNFPPRFSGLQFPNYSSELNVNALELDDSALYLCASSLGTEGEKLFFGSGTQLSVL.

V gene TRBV28 combines with J gene TRBJ2-2; 8 nucleotides line up with TRBD2. The V segment lost 2 bases and the J segment 6 bases; nucleotides outside the gene matches: 5. This CDR3 region has 15 residues. Germline-derived CDR1 and CDR2 are MDHEN and SYDVKM. CDR3 bases: TGTGCCAGCAGTTTACCAGCGGGAGTGGCCGGGGAGCTGTTTTTT. This encodes CASSLPAGVAGELFF.

The chain is built from TRBV11-2 and TRBJ2-2; D is possibly TRBD2 (6 bases). The CDR3 has 16 residues. Trimming removed 3 bases at V and 0 bases at J, with 11 bases between. Germline V lookup: CDR1 SGHAT, CDR2 FQNNGV. CDR3 protein: CASSFGTRTNTGELFF. In nucleotides, the CDR3 is TGTGCCAGCAGCTTCGGGACTCGGACGAACACCGGGGAGCTGTTTTTT. The variable domain in full, with the rest retrieved from reference TRBV11-2 and TRBJ2-2, is EAGVAQSPRYKIIEKRQSVAFWCNPISGHATLYWYQQILGQGPKLLIQFQNNGVVDDSQLPKDRFSAERLKGVDSTLKIQPAKLEDSAVYLCASSFGTRTNTGELFFGEGSRLTVL.

The V and J genes are TRBV28 and TRBJ2-5, with a weak D call TRBD2 (6 bases). Per germline, CDR1 MDHEN and CDR2 SYDVKM. The CDR3 runs 14 residues. V was clipped by 5 bases and J by 5 bases, with 15 bases between them. The CDR3: CASSPTRRWETQYF. For the CDR3, the DNA is TGTGCCAGCAGTCCGACTAGACGGTGGGAGACCCAGTACTTC.

The rearrangement links TRBV11-2 to TRBJ2-3; no clear D. Trimming removed 5 bases from V and 2 bases from J, with 14 bases in between. CDR3 length equals 15 residues. Per germline, CDR1 SGHAT and CDR2 FQNNGV. The CDR3 is CASSPRVSLTDTQYF. The CDR3 nucleotides are TGTGCCAGCAGCCCCCGCGTTAGCCTCACAGATACGCAGTATTTT.

The chain recombines TRBV6-5 with TRBJ1-2, with D perhaps matching TRBD1 (5 bases). V lost 8 bases and J 2 bases, leaving 12 bases between the germline ends. Germline V gene sequence: CDR1 MNHEY, CDR2 SVGAGI. The CDR3 is 13 residues long. This CDR3 reads CASGRAGNYGYTF. As DNA, the CDR3 is TGTGCCAGCGGACGGGCAGGGAACTATGGCTACACCTTC.

The chain links TRBV19 to TRBJ1-1, with 7 bases identical to TRBD1. The length of the CDR3 is 15 residues. The V gene's germline CDR1 is LNHDA and CDR2 SQIVND (reference sequence). V shed 5 bases, J shed 3 bases, and the junction held 9 bases outside the gene matches. CDR3 region: CASSSGGRGDTEAFF. The CDR3, as DNA: TGTGCCAGTAGTTCCGGCGGCAGGGGGGACACTGAAGCTTTCTTT.

The chain is built from TRBV30 and TRBJ2-5; 8 bases line up with TRBD2. Germline values: CDR1 GTSNPN, CDR2 SVGIG (reference sequence). Trimming cost V 3 bases and J 1 base; bases outside gene matches: 13. This CDR3 has 17 amino acids. The CDR3 here is CAWSSGRAGVGQETQYF. For the CDR3, the DNA is TGTGCCTGGAGCTCTGGTAGAGCGGGAGTAGGCCAAGAGACCCAGTACTTC.